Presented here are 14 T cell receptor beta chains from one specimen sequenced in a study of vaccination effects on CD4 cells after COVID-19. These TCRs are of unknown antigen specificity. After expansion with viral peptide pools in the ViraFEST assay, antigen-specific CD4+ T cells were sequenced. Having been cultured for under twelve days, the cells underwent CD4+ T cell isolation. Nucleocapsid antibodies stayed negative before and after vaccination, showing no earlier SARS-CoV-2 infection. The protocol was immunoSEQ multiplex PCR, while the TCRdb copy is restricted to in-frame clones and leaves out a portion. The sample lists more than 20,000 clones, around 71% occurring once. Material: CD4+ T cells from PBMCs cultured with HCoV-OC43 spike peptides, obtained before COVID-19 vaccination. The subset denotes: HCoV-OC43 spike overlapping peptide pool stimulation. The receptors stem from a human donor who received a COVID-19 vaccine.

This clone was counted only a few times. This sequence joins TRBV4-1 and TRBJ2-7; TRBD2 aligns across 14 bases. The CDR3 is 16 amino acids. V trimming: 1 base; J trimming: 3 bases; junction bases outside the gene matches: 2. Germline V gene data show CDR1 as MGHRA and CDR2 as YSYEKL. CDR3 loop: CASSQGTSGGIYEQYF. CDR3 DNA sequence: TGCGCCAGCAGCCAAGGGACTAGCGGGGGGATCTACGAGCAGTACTTC.

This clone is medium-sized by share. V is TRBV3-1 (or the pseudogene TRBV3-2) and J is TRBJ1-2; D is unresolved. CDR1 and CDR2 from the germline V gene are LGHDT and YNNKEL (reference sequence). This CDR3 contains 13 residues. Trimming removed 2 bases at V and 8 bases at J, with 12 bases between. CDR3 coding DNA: TGTGCCAGCAGCCAACGGACTGACGGCGGCTACACCTTC. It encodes CASSQRTDGGYTF.

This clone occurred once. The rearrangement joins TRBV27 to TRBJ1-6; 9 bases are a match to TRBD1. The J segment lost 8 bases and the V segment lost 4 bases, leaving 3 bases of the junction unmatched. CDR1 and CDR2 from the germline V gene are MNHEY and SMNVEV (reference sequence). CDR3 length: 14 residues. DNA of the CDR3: TGTGCCAGCAGTTACAGGGGGCGTGATTCACCCCTCCACTTT. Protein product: CASSYRGRDSPLHF.

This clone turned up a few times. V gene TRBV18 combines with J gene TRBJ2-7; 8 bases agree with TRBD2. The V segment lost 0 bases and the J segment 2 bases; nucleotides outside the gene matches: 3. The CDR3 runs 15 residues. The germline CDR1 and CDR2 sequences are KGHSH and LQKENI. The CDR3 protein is CASSPPAAGAYEQYF. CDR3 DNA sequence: TGTGCCAGCTCACCACCGGCAGCGGGAGCCTACGAGCAGTACTTC. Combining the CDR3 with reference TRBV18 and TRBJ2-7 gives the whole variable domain NAGVMQNPRHLVRRRGQEARLRCSPMKGHSHVYWYRQLPEEGLKFMVYLQKENIIDESGMPKERFSAEFPKEGPSILRIQQVVRGDSAAYFCASSPPAAGAYEQYFGPGTRLTVT.

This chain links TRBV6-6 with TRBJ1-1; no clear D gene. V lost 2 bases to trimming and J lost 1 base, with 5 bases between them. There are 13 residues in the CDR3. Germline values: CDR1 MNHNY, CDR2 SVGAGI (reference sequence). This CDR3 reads CASSYAANTEAFF. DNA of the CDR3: TGTGCCAGCAGTTACGCGGCGAACACTGAAGCTTTCTTT.

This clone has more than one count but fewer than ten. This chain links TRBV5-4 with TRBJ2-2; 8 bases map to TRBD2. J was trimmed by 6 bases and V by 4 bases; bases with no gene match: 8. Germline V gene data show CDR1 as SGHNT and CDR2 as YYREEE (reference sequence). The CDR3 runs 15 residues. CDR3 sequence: CASSPRAGGPGELFF. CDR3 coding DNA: TGTGCCAGCAGCCCGAGGGCGGGGGGCCCCGGGGAGCTGTTTTTT.

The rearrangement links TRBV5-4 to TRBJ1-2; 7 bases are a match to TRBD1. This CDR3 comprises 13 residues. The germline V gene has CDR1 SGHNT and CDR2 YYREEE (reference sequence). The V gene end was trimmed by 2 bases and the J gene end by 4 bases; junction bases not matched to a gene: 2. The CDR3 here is CASSFRDSYGYTF. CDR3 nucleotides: TGTGCCAGCAGCTTCCGGGACAGCTATGGCTACACCTTC.

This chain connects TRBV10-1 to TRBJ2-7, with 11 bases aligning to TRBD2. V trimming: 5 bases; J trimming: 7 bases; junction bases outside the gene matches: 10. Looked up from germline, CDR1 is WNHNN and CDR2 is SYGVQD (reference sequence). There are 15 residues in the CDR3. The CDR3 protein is CASSNSGRAVGEQYF. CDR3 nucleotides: TGCGCCAGCAGTAATAGCGGGAGGGCAGTGGGGGAGCAGTACTTC.

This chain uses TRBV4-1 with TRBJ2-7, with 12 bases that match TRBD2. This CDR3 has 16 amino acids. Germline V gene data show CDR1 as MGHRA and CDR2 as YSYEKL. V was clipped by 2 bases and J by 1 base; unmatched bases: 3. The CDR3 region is CASSQPTSGRSYEQYF. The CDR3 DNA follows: TGCGCCAGCAGCCAACCTACTAGCGGGAGGTCCTACGAGCAGTACTTC.

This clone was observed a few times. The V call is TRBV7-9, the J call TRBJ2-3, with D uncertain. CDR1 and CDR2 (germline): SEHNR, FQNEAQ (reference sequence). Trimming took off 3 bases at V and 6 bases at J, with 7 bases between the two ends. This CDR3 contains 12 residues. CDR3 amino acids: CASSFSGDTQYF. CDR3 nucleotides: TGTGCCAGCAGCTTCTCCGGGGATACGCAGTATTTT.

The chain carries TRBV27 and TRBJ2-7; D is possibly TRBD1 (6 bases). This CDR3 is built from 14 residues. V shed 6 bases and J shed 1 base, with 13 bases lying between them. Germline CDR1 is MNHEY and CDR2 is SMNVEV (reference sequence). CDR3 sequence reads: CASRQNRDSYEQYF. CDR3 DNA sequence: TGTGCCAGCAGACAAAACAGGGATTCCTACGAGCAGTACTTC.

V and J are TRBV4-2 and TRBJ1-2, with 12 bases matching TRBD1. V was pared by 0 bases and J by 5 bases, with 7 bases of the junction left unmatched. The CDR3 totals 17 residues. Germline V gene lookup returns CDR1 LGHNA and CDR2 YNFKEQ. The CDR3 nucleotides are TGTGCCAGCAGCCAAGATGGGACAGGGGGCGCGACTTATGGCTACACCTTC. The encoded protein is CASSQDGTGGATYGYTF.

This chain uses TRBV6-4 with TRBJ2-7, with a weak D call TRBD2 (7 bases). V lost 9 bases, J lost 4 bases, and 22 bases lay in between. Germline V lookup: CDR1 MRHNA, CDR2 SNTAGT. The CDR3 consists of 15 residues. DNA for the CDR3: TGTGCCAGGACAGAGAGGGGGGGAACCCGTTACGAGCAGTACTTC. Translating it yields CARTERGGTRYEQYF.

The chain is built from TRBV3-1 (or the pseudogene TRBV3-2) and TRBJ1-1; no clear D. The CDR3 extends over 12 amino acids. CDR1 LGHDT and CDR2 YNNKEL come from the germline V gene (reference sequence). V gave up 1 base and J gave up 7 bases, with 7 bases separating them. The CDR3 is CASSQATFEAFF. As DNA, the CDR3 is TGTGCCAGCAGCCAAGCTACGTTTGAAGCTTTCTTT.